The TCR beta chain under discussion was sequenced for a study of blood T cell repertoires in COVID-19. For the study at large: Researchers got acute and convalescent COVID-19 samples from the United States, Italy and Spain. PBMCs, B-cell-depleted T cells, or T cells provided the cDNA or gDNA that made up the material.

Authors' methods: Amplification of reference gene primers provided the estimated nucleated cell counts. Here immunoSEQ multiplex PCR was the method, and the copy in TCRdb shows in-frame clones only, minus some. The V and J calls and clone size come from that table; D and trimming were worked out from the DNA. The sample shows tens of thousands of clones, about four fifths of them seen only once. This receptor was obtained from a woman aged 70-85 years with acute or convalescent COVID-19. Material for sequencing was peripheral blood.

CDR3 sequence reads: CASSHNGQGGTQYF. The DNA of the CDR3 is TGTGCCAGCAGCCATAACGGACAGGGGGGGACCCAGTACTTC. The rearrangement uses TRBV7-9 and TRBJ2-5; the match to TRBD1 covers 10 bases. The trim removed 5 bases at V and 7 bases at J, leaving 7 bases unmatched. The CDR3 has 14 amino acids. Germline values: CDR1 SEHNR, CDR2 FQNEAQ (reference sequence).